The 5 T cell receptor beta chains reported below all come from one sample, sequenced in a study of shared clonotypes between healthy human individuals. Assay used: immunoSEQ multiplex PCR; TCRdb lists only in-frame clones, some missing. This sample carries nearly 500,000 clones, approximately 80% of them seen once, and the ten largest clones take approximately 12%. The specimen sequenced was PBMCs. These receptors were taken from a woman between 35 and 50 years old in good health. Some clones in this sample may be carry-over from other donors' samples.

CDR3 residues: CASSPAGAPNEQYF. The CDR3 region has the DNA TGTGCCAGCAGCCCGGCCGGGGCCCCCAACGAGCAGTACTTC. The chain combines TRBV5-4 with TRBJ2-7; perhaps D is TRBD1 or TRBD2 (5 bases each). Trimming cost V 4 bases and J 5 bases, with 16 bases left between them. The CDR3 is made up of 14 amino acids. Germline CDR1 reads SGHNT; CDR2 reads YYREEE (reference sequence). The whole variable domain, filled in from reference TRBV5-4 and TRBJ2-7, reads ETGVTQSPTHLIKTRGQQVTLRCSSQSGHNTVSWYQQALGQGPQFIFQYYREEENGRGNFPPRFSGLQFPNYSSELNVNALELDDSALYLCASSPAGAPNEQYFGPGTRLTVT.

This clone was recorded once. The gene calls are TRBV9 and TRBJ2-1, with 12 positions matching TRBD2. The CDR3 length is 18 residues. The V gene's germline CDR1 is SGDLS and CDR2 YYNGEE. The junction had 7 bases not matched to a gene; V was cut back by 3 bases and J by 0 bases. This chain's CDR3 is CASSATTSGGFSYNEQFF. For the CDR3, the DNA is TGTGCCAGCAGCGCAACGACTAGCGGGGGTTTCTCCTACAATGAGCAGTTCTTC.

As to this clone: A read error may be the cause here, since a much bigger clone is one base away. This CDR3 is also generated by other DNA sequences in the sample. The chain couples TRBV5-4 to TRBJ1-5; no clear D. Trimming cost V 4 bases and J 7 bases, with 9 bases left between them. CDR1 and CDR2 (germline): SGHNT, YYREEE (reference sequence). CDR3 length equals 12 residues. CDR3: CASSLHDQPQHF. CDR3 DNA: TGTGCCAGCAGCCTTCACGACCAGCCCCAGCATTTT. The full variable domain, in which reference TRBV5-4 and TRBJ1-5 provide the parts outside the CDR3, is ETGVTQSPTHLIKTRGQQVTLRCSSQSGHNTVSWYQQALGQGPQFIFQYYREEENGRGNFPPRFSGLQFPNYSSELNVNALELDDSALYLCASSLHDQPQHFGDGTRLSIL.

The rearrangement joins TRBV7-8 to TRBJ1-5; 7 bases line up with TRBD1. Germline CDR1 SGHVS, CDR2 FQNEAQ. The CDR3 loop spans 15 amino acids. The V segment lost 6 bases and the J segment 6 bases; nucleotides outside the gene matches: 11. DNA for the CDR3: TGTGCCAGCAGATACGACAGGGAAGGGCGTCAGCCCCAGCATTTT. It encodes CASRYDREGRQPQHF.

The gene calls are TRBV7-9 and TRBJ2-7; 9 nucleotides line up with TRBD2. The J segment lost 0 bases and the V segment lost 7 bases, leaving 1 base of the junction unmatched. The CDR3 consists of 13 residues. In germline, CDR1 is SEHNR, CDR2 FQNEAQ (reference sequence). CDR3 DNA: TGTGCCAGCACTAGCGGGAACTCCTACGAGCAGTACTTC. Amino acids: CASTSGNSYEQYF.